The source of this T cell receptor beta chain is a study of T cell responses to AZD1222 COVID-19 vaccine. Libraries were prepared by immunoSEQ multiplex PCR; TCRdb keeps only in-frame clonotypes and omits some of them. The sample lists over 120,000 clones; 88% were seen once. Whole-study results and caveats: The peak T cell response came first, and repertoires were sampled only after it. Clonal diversity may have been underestimated, and the donors were mostly white British, with more females than males. Among AZD1222 vaccinees, only 5 to 7 were seropositive at baseline.

Worth noting for this clone: Its antigen remains unidentified.

This specimen consisted of peripheral blood, obtained 28 days after the second dose of the MenACWY control vaccine. The clonotype originates from an adult who received the MenACWY meningococcal vaccine as a control.

CDR3 protein: CASSLRRDANTIYF. CDR3 in DNA: TGTGCCAGCAGTTTACGCAGGGACGCAAACACCATATATTTT. This chain uses TRBV27 with TRBJ1-3, with D perhaps matching TRBD1 (5 bases). V lost 2 bases, J lost 6 bases, and 11 bases lay in between. Germline CDR1 MNHEY, CDR2 SMNVEV (reference sequence). The CDR3 sequence is 14 residues long.